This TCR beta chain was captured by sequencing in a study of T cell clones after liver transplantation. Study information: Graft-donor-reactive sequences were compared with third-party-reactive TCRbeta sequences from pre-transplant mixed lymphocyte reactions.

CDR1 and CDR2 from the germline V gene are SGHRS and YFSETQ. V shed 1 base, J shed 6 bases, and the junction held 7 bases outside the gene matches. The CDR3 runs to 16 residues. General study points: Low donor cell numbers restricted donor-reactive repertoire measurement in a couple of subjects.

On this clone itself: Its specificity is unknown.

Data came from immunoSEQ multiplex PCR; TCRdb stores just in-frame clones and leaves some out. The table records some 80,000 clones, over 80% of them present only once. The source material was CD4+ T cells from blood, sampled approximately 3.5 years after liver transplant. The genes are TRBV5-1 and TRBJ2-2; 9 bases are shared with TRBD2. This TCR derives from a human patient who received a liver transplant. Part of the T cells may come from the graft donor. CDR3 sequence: CASSLYAGGQAGELFF. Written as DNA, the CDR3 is TGCGCCAGCAGCTTGTACGCGGGAGGGCAGGCCGGGGAGCTGTTTTTT.